The 21 T cell receptor beta chains below come from one sample, sequenced in a study of blood T cell repertoires in COVID-19. Using immunoSEQ multiplex PCR, the repertoire was profiled, and TCRdb retains in-frame clones only, with some absent. Among fewer than 450,000 clones, roughly 87% were seen once, and the ten largest hold around 2.1%. Sequences were obtained from PBMCs or T cells enriched from blood (not recorded which). These receptors all stem from a middle-aged woman with acute COVID-19.

The chain couples TRBV7-7 to TRBJ2-2; D is ambiguous. Germline CDR1 reads SSHAT; CDR2 reads FNYEAQ (reference sequence). V dropped 3 bases and J dropped 4 bases, with 12 bases sitting between them. The CDR3 totals 15 residues. The CDR3 bases are TGTGCCAGCAGCTTTTCCACAGATACCACCGGGGAGCTGTTTTTT. Translated, it gives CASSFSTDTTGELFF.

The chain uses TRBV2 and TRBJ2-1; 7 bases are shared with TRBD2. Unmatched junction bases numbered 8, after V lost 6 bases and J lost 0 bases. The CDR3 has 16 amino acids. Germline V gives CDR1 SNHLY, CDR2 FYNNEI. CDR3 residues: CASSGGLEFSYNEQFF. Here the CDR3 DNA reads TGTGCCAGCAGCGGCGGACTAGAATTCTCCTACAATGAGCAGTTCTTC.

The gene calls are TRBV3-1 (or the pseudogene TRBV3-2) and TRBJ1-5, with a tentative D call TRBD1 (6 bases). Per the germline V gene, CDR1 is LGHDT and CDR2 is YNNKEL (reference sequence). CDR3 length: 15 residues. Trimming cost V 2 bases and J 6 bases, with 14 bases left between them. CDR3 bases: TGTGCCAGCAGCCAATCATGGACAGAAATTCAGCCCCAGCATTTT. Encoded protein: CASSQSWTEIQPQHF.

The chain combines TRBV11-2 with TRBJ1-1; possibly TRBD1 for D (6 bases). Trimming shortened V by 2 bases and J by 2 bases, and 12 bases separated the two germline ends. The CDR3 covers 15 residues. Germline-derived CDR1 and CDR2 are SGHAT and FQNNGV. CDR3 sequence reads: CASSLNGQTNTEAFF. The CDR3 DNA sequence: TGTGCCAGCAGCTTAAATGGACAGACTAACACTGAAGCTTTCTTT.

V gene TRBV4-1 combines with J gene TRBJ2-1, with 9 bases matching TRBD2. This CDR3 has 16 residues. Germline V gives CDR1 MGHRA, CDR2 YSYEKL. The V segment lost 0 bases and the J segment 4 bases; nucleotides outside the gene matches: 4. As DNA, the CDR3 is TGCGCCAGCAGCCAAGACGGGCGGGGGGGGTACAATGAGCAGTTCTTC. Translation: CASSQDGRGGYNEQFF.

The V and J genes are TRBV5-1 and TRBJ1-1; no reliable D call. The CDR3 is made up of 14 amino acids. Deletions cut 2 bases from V and 2 bases from J, with 10 bases between. Germline-derived CDR1 and CDR2 are SGHRS and YFSETQ. The CDR3 protein is CASSFDISNTEAFF. The CDR3 coding sequence is TGCGCCAGCAGCTTCGACATATCTAACACTGAAGCTTTCTTT. Complete variable domain (other parts from reference TRBV5-1 and TRBJ1-1): KAGVTQTPRYLIKTRGQQVTLSCSPISGHRSVSWYQQTPGQGLQFLFEYFSETQRNKGNFPGRFSGRQFSNSRSEMNVSTLELGDSALYLCASSFDISNTEAFFGQGTRLTVV.

The chain recombines TRBV12-3 or TRBV12-4 with TRBJ2-7, with D possibly matching TRBD2 (6 bases). V was trimmed by 0 bases and J by 4 bases, leaving 7 bases between them. CDR3 size: 13 residues. The CDR3 sequence is CASSLAGGYEQYF. The CDR3 coding sequence is TGTGCCAGCAGTTTAGCGGGGGGTTACGAGCAGTACTTC.

This chain links TRBV29-1 with TRBJ2-7, with a possible D match to TRBD2 (5 bases). The V and J ends lost 6 bases and 1 base respectively, with 10 bases between them. The CDR3 consists of 12 residues. Germline CDR1 and CDR2: SQVTM and ANQGSEA. The CDR3 sequence is CSVSTGSYEQYF. In nucleotides, the CDR3 is TGCAGCGTGTCCACGGGGTCCTACGAGCAGTACTTC.

This chain joins TRBV2 and TRBJ2-2; weak D call: TRBD1 (5 bases). CDR3 size: 15 residues. Per germline, CDR1 SNHLY and CDR2 FYNNEI. Trimming removed 7 bases at V and 3 bases at J, with 15 bases between. The chain's CDR3 is CASKFKDTYTGELFF. The CDR3 nucleotides read TGTGCCAGCAAGTTCAAGGACACCTACACCGGGGAGCTGTTTTTT.

V and J are TRBV5-1 and TRBJ2-1; 9 bases agree with TRBD1. CDR3 length: 15 amino acids. The germline V gene encodes CDR1 SGHRS and CDR2 YFSETQ. J was trimmed by 5 bases and V by 0 bases; bases with no gene match: 3. The CDR3 DNA reads TGCGCCAGCAGCTTGGATGGGACAGGGAACAATGAGCAGTTCTTC. Amino acid sequence: CASSLDGTGNNEQFF.

The chain uses TRBV10-3 and TRBJ2-1, with 11 nucleotides matching TRBD2. Germline CDR1 and CDR2: ENHRY and SYGVKD. The J segment lost 9 bases and the V segment lost 3 bases, leaving 4 bases of the junction unmatched. The CDR3 spans 14 residues. CDR3 residues: CAISDVAGGLEQFF. The CDR3 nucleotides read TGTGCCATCAGTGATGTAGCGGGGGGGCTTGAGCAGTTCTTC.

The rearrangement joins TRBV19 to TRBJ1-2, with D possibly being TRBD1 (6 bases). The CDR3 loop spans 15 amino acids. Per germline, CDR1 LNHDA and CDR2 SQIVND (reference sequence). The V end was cut by 3 bases, the J end by 4 bases, with 15 bases between. This CDR3 reads CASSISSGTLYGYTF. The CDR3 DNA is TGTGCCAGTAGTATCTCTTCCGGGACACTCTATGGCTACACCTTC.

The chain links TRBV18 to TRBJ1-1; possibly TRBD1 for D (6 bases). The germline gives CDR1 KGHSH, CDR2 LQKENI. This CDR3 spans 14 amino acids. V was pared by 3 bases and J by 1 base, with 9 bases between. CDR3 amino acids: CASSPLDRNTEAFF. DNA for the CDR3: TGTGCCAGCTCACCCTTGGACAGGAACACTGAAGCTTTCTTT.

The chain links TRBV2 to TRBJ1-2; no firm D call. CDR3 length: 13 residues. The germline V and J ends were trimmed by 4 bases and 7 bases, with 13 bases remaining between them. Germline V gene data show CDR1 as SNHLY and CDR2 as FYNNEI. Here the CDR3 DNA reads TGTGCCAGCAGTGCGGGAGGGTTGGGTGGCTACACCTTC. Protein sequence: CASSAGGLGGYTF.

Turning to this clone: The sample has other DNA sequences that encode this CDR3 too. The chain combines TRBV30 with TRBJ1-1; maybe TRBD1 (5 bases). The CDR3 spans 13 residues. Germline V gene sequence: CDR1 GTSNPN, CDR2 SVGIG (reference sequence). Between the trimmed V and J ends, which lost 2 bases and 2 bases, there was a span of 9 bases. CDR3 DNA: TGTGCCTGGAGTCGGGGGGGTAACACTGAAGCTTTCTTT. Protein sequence: CAWSRGGNTEAFF.

This chain connects TRBV3-1 (or the pseudogene TRBV3-2) to TRBJ1-1; possibly TRBD1 for D (5 bases). V dropped 4 bases and J dropped 3 bases, with 15 bases sitting between them. Germline V gene sequence: CDR1 LGHDT, CDR2 YNNKEL (reference sequence). The CDR3 is made up of 15 amino acids. The CDR3 loop is CASSLWGRADTEAFF. CDR3 coding DNA: TGTGCCAGCAGCCTGTGGGGGAGGGCGGACACTGAAGCTTTCTTT.

V gene TRBV6-5 combines with J gene TRBJ2-1, with 7 bases that match TRBD2. V lost 5 bases and J lost 3; bases outside the gene matches: 4. There are 14 residues in the CDR3. Looked up from germline, CDR1 is MNHEY and CDR2 is SVGAGI. CDR3 amino acids: CASSRGLDYNEQFF. The CDR3 DNA reads TGTGCCAGCAGTCGCGGACTAGACTACAATGAGCAGTTCTTC.

The V gene is TRBV29-1, the J gene TRBJ1-4; D call uncertain. Germline V gene data show CDR1 as SQVTM and CDR2 as ANQGSEA. Trimming left V 4 bases short and J 0 bases short, with 3 bases between. CDR3 length equals 12 residues. CDR3 coding DNA: TGCAGCGTTGCTACAACTAATGAAAAACTGTTTTTT. Protein sequence: CSVATTNEKLFF.

The chain has TRBV12-3 or TRBV12-4 and TRBJ2-1; D call uncertain. The CDR3 is made up of 13 amino acids. V dropped 3 bases and J dropped 7 bases, with 10 bases sitting between them. The chain's CDR3 is CASSFLEQNEQFF. Written as DNA, the CDR3 is TGTGCCAGCAGTTTTTTGGAGCAGAATGAGCAGTTCTTC.

The chain uses TRBV4-1 and TRBJ2-3, with D possibly TRBD2 on 6 matching bases. The V and J ends lost 4 bases and 0 bases respectively, with 14 bases between them. The CDR3 has 16 amino acids. The germline CDR1 and CDR2 sequences are MGHRA and YSYEKL. CDR3 sequence reads: CASSPWDSISTDTQYF. CDR3 in DNA: TGCGCCAGCAGCCCTTGGGACTCGATAAGCACAGATACGCAGTATTTT.

This chain's CDR3 is CASSFHGGTDTQYF. In DNA form, the CDR3 reads TGTGCCAGCAGCTTCCACGGGGGAACAGATACGCAGTATTTT. V is TRBV11-2 and J is TRBJ2-3; possible D gene TRBD2, 6 bases. Germline CDR1 is SGHAT and CDR2 is FQNNGV. The CDR3 sequence is 14 residues long. The germline V and J ends were trimmed by 3 bases and 3 bases, with 10 bases remaining between them.